Following are 11 T cell receptor beta chains from one sample sequenced in a study of human T cells and chemical hapten exposure. TCRdb recomputed calls from the RACE reads with MiXCR, one row per CDR3 protein. Of approximately 90,000 distinct CDR3 sequences in the sample, more than 9.5% are singletons; the top ten hold roughly 2.2%. Time point indicated: patch test 2, 6 weeks after DPC sensitization. Treatment described: therapeutic diphenylcyclopropenone sensitization with weekly scalp DPC. Sequences were derived from whole blood, sampled in connection with sensitization to the hapten diphenylcyclopropenone (DPC). Every receptor here comes from a man in his forties with alopecia areata. Some clones in this sample may be carry-over from other donors' samples.

The chain recombines TRBV20-1 with TRBJ2-1; 12 bases are shared with TRBD1. Germline-derived CDR1 and CDR2 are DFQATT and SNEGSKA (reference sequence). This CDR3 comprises 15 residues. CDR3 region: CGGTGGAKSYNEQFF. The CDR3 nucleotides read TGCGGCGGGACAGGGGGCGCGAAGAGTTACAATGAGCAGTTCTTC.

The rearrangement uses TRBV7-2 and TRBJ2-1; 16 bases fit TRBD2. Germline V gene sequence: CDR1 SGHTA, CDR2 FQGNSA. The CDR3 spans 18 residues. The J segment lost 9 bases and the V segment lost 5 bases, leaving 13 bases of the junction unmatched. The CDR3 DNA reads as TGTGCCAGCAGCCTCTCCGGGACTAGCGGGAGGGCCCGGGCTGAGCAGTTCTTC. Amino acids: CASSLSGTSGRARAEQFF.

This clonotype has only a few counts. The chain combines TRBV2 with TRBJ2-5, with TRBD1 matching over 10 bases. V gave up 10 bases and J gave up 5 bases; unmatched junction bases: 7. The CDR3 is 13 amino acids. Germline values: CDR1 SNHLY, CDR2 FYNNEI. The DNA for the CDR3 is TGTGCCACCGGGACAGGGGCGCAGGAGACCCAGTACTTC. Its protein is CATGTGAQETQYF.

The rearrangement links TRBV7-8 to TRBJ2-7; D is perhaps TRBD1 or TRBD2 (5 bases each). The V and J ends lost 5 bases and 1 base respectively, with 9 bases between them. Germline CDR1 is SGHVS and CDR2 is FQNEAQ. This CDR3 contains 13 residues. The CDR3 nucleotides read TGTGCCAGCAGCCCGGGACCGTCCTACGAGCAGTACTTC. It codes for CASSPGPSYEQYF.

In its sample, this clonotype was seen a few times. The chain couples TRBV29-1 to TRBJ2-3; D is possibly TRBD1 or TRBD2 (5 bases each). Germline-derived CDR1 and CDR2 are SQVTM and ANQGSEA. This CDR3 is 16 amino acids long. Trimming took 5 bases from V and 2 from J, leaving 20 bases between them. CDR3 residues: CSVRQPPGPYTDTQYF. CDR3 coding DNA: TGCAGCGTTCGACAACCCCCGGGACCCTACACAGATACGCAGTATTTT.

The table lists this clonotype with a few counts. This chain joins TRBV11-1 and TRBJ2-1, with 8 positions matching TRBD2. CDR3 length: 14 amino acids. CDR1 SGHAT and CDR2 FQDESV come from the germline V gene (reference sequence). The V gene end was trimmed by 5 bases and the J gene end by 6 bases; junction bases not matched to a gene: 6. The CDR3 DNA follows: TGTGCCAGCAGCCCGTCACTAGCGGTCAATGAGCAGTTCTTC. Residues: CASSPSLAVNEQFF.

This chain joins TRBV30 and TRBJ1-1; TRBD1 is a possible D gene (5 bases). The CDR3 covers 13 residues. Germline CDR1 reads GTSNPN; CDR2 reads SVGIG (reference sequence). Trimming shortened V by 2 bases and J by 5 bases, and 12 bases separated the two germline ends. CDR3 sequence reads: CAWSTGGGTEAFF. The CDR3 coding sequence is TGTGCCTGGAGTACAGGCGGTGGGACTGAAGCTTTCTTT.

This clonotype was recorded a few times. The J gene is TRBJ2-4, the V gene TRBV23-1, with a possible D match to TRBD2 (5 bases). TRBV23-1 is an ORF for which the function is uncertain. This CDR3 has 19 amino acids. V was pared by 6 bases and J by 2 bases, with 26 bases between. Here the CDR3 DNA reads TGCGCCAGCAGCCATAGGGCGAGTAACCGTACTAGATCCAAAAACATTCAGTACTTC. Its protein product is CASSHRASNRTRSKNIQYF.

The chain links TRBV10-3 to TRBJ2-3, with 14 bases that match TRBD2. This CDR3 contains 18 residues. J was trimmed by 1 base and V by 6 bases; bases with no gene match: 9. The germline CDR1 and CDR2 sequences are ENHRY and SYGVKD. For the CDR3, the DNA is TGTGCCATCAGAGCCGGGACTAGCGGGAGTAGGGGCACAGATACGCAGTATTTT. This encodes CAIRAGTSGSRGTDTQYF.

This clonotype was counted only a few times. J is TRBJ2-1 and V is TRBV7-2; TRBD1 aligns across 8 bases. The CDR3 totals 17 residues. V lost 2 bases, J lost 4 bases, and 10 bases stayed unmatched. Germline V gene sequence: CDR1 SGHTA, CDR2 FQGNSA. The CDR3 DNA follows: TGTGCCAGCAGCTTAAAGTCTGGGACAGGACTTTACAATGAGCAGTTCTTC. It yields the protein CASSLKSGTGLYNEQFF.

This clonotype was observed at least ten times. The gene calls are TRBV6-5 and TRBJ2-6; D gene uncertain. V lost 7 bases and J 5 bases, leaving 15 bases between the germline ends. The CDR3 is 15 amino acids. Per germline, CDR1 MNHEY and CDR2 SVGAGI. CDR3 coding DNA: TGTGCCAGCACCGGTGCAGGCCTTCGGGCCAACGTCCTGACTTTC. It translates to CASTGAGLRANVLTF.